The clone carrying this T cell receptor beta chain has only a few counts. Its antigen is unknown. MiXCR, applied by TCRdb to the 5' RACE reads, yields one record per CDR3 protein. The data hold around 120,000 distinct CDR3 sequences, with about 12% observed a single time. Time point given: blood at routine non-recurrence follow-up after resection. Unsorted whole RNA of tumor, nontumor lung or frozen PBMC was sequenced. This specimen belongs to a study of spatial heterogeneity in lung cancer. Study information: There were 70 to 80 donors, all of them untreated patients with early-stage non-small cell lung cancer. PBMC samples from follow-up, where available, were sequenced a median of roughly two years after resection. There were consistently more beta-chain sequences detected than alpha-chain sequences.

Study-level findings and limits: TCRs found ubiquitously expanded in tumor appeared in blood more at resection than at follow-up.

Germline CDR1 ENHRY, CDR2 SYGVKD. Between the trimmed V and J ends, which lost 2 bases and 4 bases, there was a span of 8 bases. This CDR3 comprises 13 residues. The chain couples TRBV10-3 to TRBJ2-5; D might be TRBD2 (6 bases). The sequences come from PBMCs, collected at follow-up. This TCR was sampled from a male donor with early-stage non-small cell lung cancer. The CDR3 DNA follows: TGTGCCATCAGTGAGGGGGGAGGAGAGACCCAGTACTTC. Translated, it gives CAISEGGGETQYF.